This T cell receptor (beta chain) was identified in a study of blood T cell repertoires in COVID-19. Study-wide background: T cells, B-cell-depleted T cells, or PBMCs supplied cDNA or gDNA.

Assay: immunoSEQ multiplex PCR; the TCRdb copy retains only in-frame clones and omits some. The repertoire consists of around 9,200 clones, with about 86% occurring once and the leading ten covering around 10%. Germline trimming cut 6 bases from V and 9 bases from J; bases unmatched to any gene: 5. CDR3 length: 15 residues. Germline-derived CDR1 and CDR2 are SNHLY and FYNNEI. The chain uses TRBV2 and TRBJ2-1; 16 bases align to TRBD2. Sequenced input: peripheral blood. The source of this sequence is a man between 60 and 70 years old with acute or convalescent COVID-19. CDR3 DNA sequence: TGTGCCAGCAGGGGACTAGCGGGAGGGCGTAGTGAGCAGTTCTTC. Translating gives CASRGLAGGRSEQFF.